This TCR beta chain is drawn from a study of shared clonotypes between healthy human individuals (TCRdb year 2020). Regarding the study in general: The cohort included three men and a couple of women between 18 and 49 years of age. Each donor's leukapheresis produced roughly between about 0.85 and 10 billion PBMCs. Blood TCR repertoires of about 5 healthy adults were deeply sequenced to estimate repertoire size and the extent of clonotype sharing between individuals. Libraries were prepared and TCR repertoires were sequenced by different laboratories using diverse techniques, in order to increase sequencing depth and limit assay-specific biases. For each donor, CD4 naive and CD4 memory were each run on three plates, CD8 naive on two plates, and CD8 memory on one plate.

Using the deep immunoSEQ assay, TCR CDR3 regions were amplified from genomic DNA by multiplex PCR. Genomic DNA extracted from each cell subset was distributed evenly over all wells of several immunoSEQ 96-well plates, and each plate served as one replicate. For sorted subsets, each replicate PCR was loaded with approximately 190 ng genomic DNA, equivalent to 30,000 or so T cell genomes. Purified libraries were quantified with a Qubit 3.0 fluorometer, sized on a Bioanalyzer 2100, and re-quantified with the KAPA Library Quantification kit. Every immunoSEQ 96-well plate was sequenced on a dedicated single-read 150-cycle Illumina NextSeq 550 flow cell. Per the original workflow: Because only junctional sequences without quality scores were contained in the immunoSEQ output, filtering matching that applied to full-length reads could not be performed. To assign V/J genes and CDR3, sequences were annotated using PyIR, a Python wrapper for IgBLAST v1.9, with IMGT germline references. Reads with weak V/J assignments (E-value above 1e-6), missing CDR3, stop codons, out-of-frame junctions, or ambiguous translated residues were removed. A V3J clonotype was defined by an identical inferred V gene, J gene, and CDR3 amino acid sequence. Percentage overlap between repertoires was calculated by dividing the number of shared unique clonotypes by the size of the smaller repertoire. RTK rarefaction, the Chao1 estimator, and Recon v2.1 estimates of unobserved clonotypes were used to assess repertoire richness. OLGA was used to compute generation probabilities for all TCRbeta clonotypes that the gDNA method yielded from a few donors. TCRdb holds this immuneACCESS table with in-frame rearrangements only. Some clones are missing; in checked studies, unresolved V genes explain under half, and the rest has no known cause. V and J calls and clone size are given by that table; D and trimming were obtained from the DNA. In this sample the table shows approximately 1.1 million clones, around three quarters of which occur a single time. 0.4% to 0.55% of the sample belongs to the ten largest clones.

Healthy HIV-negative adults with no recently reported acute infections or vaccinations were included as donors. All donors were Caucasian adults living in Nashville, Tennessee, USA. CD4+ T cells were enriched by magnetic negative selection, after which naive cells were positively selected on CD45RA and the negative fraction was taken as the memory subset. Blood was collected by leukapheresis, and PBMCs were isolated by Ficoll-Histopaque density gradient centrifugation and then cryopreserved in liquid nitrogen vapor phase. Purity and quantity of every magnetically sorted T cell population were checked by analytical flow cytometry. Genomic DNA was isolated from every sorted fraction and measured by UV absorbance on a Nanodrop 2000c. Summary of the overall study and its limitations: Estimated clonotype richness was generally larger for naive than for memory subsets. Only blood was sampled, and tissue TCR repertoires likely differ from those in blood. Approximately 5% of naive CD4, around 3.6% of naive CD8, about 2.4% of memory CD4, and about 0.4% of memory CD8 clonotypes were shared across a few donors. Compared with non-shared clonotypes, clonotypes shared by all four sorted-subset donors had higher generation probabilities. Rarefaction of sorted-subset datasets indicated incomplete sequencing despite the large sequencing depth. Pairwise subsampling indicated that sequencing depth was expected to affect the degree of clonotype sharing among donors. The genetic and exposure-history diversity represented was limited by the small number of donors.

The CDR1 and CDR2 encoded by the germline V gene (reference sequence) are LNHDA and SQIVND. At the junction V is shortened by 4 bases and J by 5 bases; bases outside the gene matches: 7. Counted from cysteine to phenylalanine, this CDR3 has 14 amino acids. Left in the record is the CDR3 DNA by itself, 42 bases read in frame from the first base. At least ten counts were recorded for this clone. The target of this receptor is not known. No much larger clonotype is one base removed from it; base qualities were not supplied. The rearrangement joined TRBV19 to TRBJ2-7, with 8 bases matching TRBD1. The sequencing sample was made of memory CD4+ T cells from PBMCs. The cell subset or site label of this sample denotes: CD45RA-negative fraction. This TCR came from a man younger than 35 in good health. Some clones in this sample may be carry-over from other donors' samples. The DNA sequence is TGTGCCAGTAGTAGGGACAGGCAAGAGAACGAGCAGTACTTC. Its product reads: CASSRDRQENEQYF.